This TCR beta chain was recorded in a study of blood T cells in healthy people across ages. Regarding the study as a whole: TCR beta diversity per million T cells fell roughly linearly with age. Any conclusive comparison of naive versus antigen-experienced cells was prevented by using unsorted PBMCs.

Samples had at least 7 million PBMCs isolated from them. Of note for this clonotype: The antigen is not known.

With a J-beta primer mix and a sample-barcoded 5' primer, a second PCR ran about 7 to 12 cycles. Sequencing yielded, for each sample, at least 2.5 million paired-end reads carrying CDR3. Via MiXCR, TCRdb re-called the 5' RACE reads, giving one row per CDR3 protein. The sample gives about 1,500,000 distinct CDR3 sequences, 28% of which show up once; 7.7% is in the top ten. This CDR3 has 12 residues. V was shortened by 4 bases and J by 11 bases, with 14 bases between the two germline ends. Germline assignment: CDR1 SGHTA and CDR2 FQGNSA. The sample taken for sequencing was blood. The chain carries TRBV7-2 and TRBJ2-5; D perhaps matches TRBD2 (5 bases). This TCR came from a woman in her 30s in good health. CDR3 in amino acids: CASSSMVGEQYF. The CDR3 DNA reads as TGTGCCAGCAGCTCAATGGTCGGGGAGCAGTACTTC.